Following are 8 T cell receptor beta chains from one sample sequenced in a study of T-cell reconstitution after alpha-beta-depleted transplantation in children. Unique molecular identifiers were incorporated into the prepared TCRbeta library. TCRdb analysed the PCR reads with MiXCR anew, one entry per CDR3 protein. The sample holds roughly 250,000 distinct CDR3 sequences; less than 9% are singletons and the top ten take 5% to 7%. Sequencing was performed on PBMCs, mostly from graft donor cells, taken 180 days after TCRalphabeta/CD19-depleted stem cell transplant. These receptors originate from a male patient younger than 18 who had a stem cell transplant for acute lymphoblastic leukemia, so the T cells may come from the graft donor.

This clonotype was seen repeatedly, ten times or more. The rearrangement links TRBV7-2 to TRBJ2-7; 11 bases line up with TRBD2. The germline V gene encodes CDR1 SGHTA and CDR2 FQGNSA. Trimming cost V 4 bases and J 7 bases; bases outside gene matches: 9. The CDR3 is 15 amino acids. The CDR3 region has the DNA TGTGCCAGCAGCTCGACTAGCGGGGACCTTTGGGAGCAGTACTTC. Protein sequence: CASSSTSGDLWEQYF.

This clonotype appeared many times. The rearrangement joins TRBV3-1 to TRBJ2-7; D may be TRBD1 (6 bases). The CDR3 spans 18 residues. The ends were cut back, 3 bases at V and 0 bases at J, with 21 bases in the middle. The germline CDR1 and CDR2 sequences are LGHDT and YNNKEL (reference sequence). Here the CDR3 DNA reads TGTGCCAGCAGCCACCCAATGAACAGGGCCCGCACCTCCTACGAGCAGTACTTC. Encoded protein: CASSHPMNRARTSYEQYF.

This clonotype was detected many times. The CDR3 DNA reads TGCAGTGCTAGCGCTAGCGGTCAGGGGACCCAGTACTTC. The encoded protein is CSASASGQGTQYF. This chain connects TRBV20-1 to TRBJ2-5, with 7 nucleotides matching TRBD2. Unmatched junction bases numbered 8, after V lost 3 bases and J lost 7 bases. Germline loops: CDR1 DFQATT, CDR2 SNEGSKA (reference sequence). The CDR3 contains 13 residues.

The sample holds many counts of this clonotype. V gene TRBV6-1 combines with J gene TRBJ2-7; D is uncertain. CDR3 length equals 12 residues. Germline V gene lookup returns CDR1 MNHNS and CDR2 SASEGT. Trimming took 1 base from V and 4 from J, leaving 5 bases between them. In nucleotides, the CDR3 is TGTGCCAGCAGTGAAGACAGATACGAGCAGTACTTC. As protein: CASSEDRYEQYF.

This clonotype was seen many times. The CDR3 loop is CASSSKVPDTQYF. The CDR3 DNA follows: TGTGCCAGCAGCTCGAAGGTTCCAGATACGCAGTATTTT. The rearrangement joins TRBV7-3 to TRBJ2-3; no reliable D call. Trimming pared 4 bases from V and 4 bases from J, leaving 9 bases between. CDR1 is SGHTA, CDR2 FQGTGA, per germline. This CDR3 contains 13 residues.

This clonotype turned up a few times. This rearrangement joins TRBV10-3 to TRBJ2-2; D is possibly TRBD1 or TRBD2 (6 bases each). Germline V gene lookup returns CDR1 ENHRY and CDR2 SYGVKD. With 0 bases removed from V and 6 bases from J, the gap between germline ends came to 11 bases. The CDR3 contains 15 residues. The CDR3, as DNA: TGTGCCATCAGTGAGTCGGCAGGGGAGGCCGGGGAGCTGTTTTTT. Protein sequence: CAISESAGEAGELFF.

This clonotype was observed at least ten times. The CDR3 DNA reads TGTGCCAGCAGCCTCAAGCTGGTGTGGGATACGCAGTATTTT. Translating it yields CASSLKLVWDTQYF. V usage is TRBV14 and J usage is TRBJ2-3; D remains unclear. V lost 4 bases and J lost 6, with 14 bases in between. Germline V gene sequence: CDR1 SGHDN, CDR2 FVKESK. CDR3 length: 14 residues.

As for this clonotype: One end of the junction fails to match germline, which may point to a read error. This chain links TRBV12-5 with TRBJ2-2; tentative D call: TRBD2 (6 bases). Germline lookup yields CDR1 LGHNT and CDR2 FRNRAP. The CDR3 contains 16 residues. The CDR3 nucleotides read TGTGCTAGTGGTTTGGTACGGAGCTCGAGCACCGGGGGGCTGTTTTTT. Its translation is CASGLVRSSSTGGLFF.